This T cell receptor (beta chain) was sequenced for a study of OX40 agonist ivuxolimab in advanced cancers. About the study: Patients were infused with ivuxolimab every 2 weeks at 0.01 to 10 mg/kg. Eligibility admitted prior anti-PD-1, anti-PD-L1 or anti-CTLA-4 therapy; about 39% had some.

Trimming removed 5 bases at V and 4 bases at J, with 6 bases between. This CDR3 region has 12 residues. Per the germline V gene, CDR1 is LNHDA and CDR2 is SQIVND (reference sequence). Remarks on this clone: The antigen remains unidentified.

General study results and limits: Averaged across samples, CD8+ T cells carried more expanded clones than CD4+ did.

Some clones are missing from TCRdb's copy, which holds only in-frame ones; the method was immunoSEQ multiplex PCR. The sample shows 60,000 to 85,000 clones, 70% to 90% of them seen only once. The receptor was isolated from an adult with an advanced solid tumor such as melanoma, head and neck, liver or kidney cancer. This material consisted of CD4+ or CD8+ T cells sorted from blood, taken in a trial of the OX40 agonist ivuxolimab. V gene TRBV19 combines with J gene TRBJ1-5; D ambiguous. This chain's CDR3 is CASSLGNQPQHF. The CDR3 nucleotides are TGTGCCAGTAGTTTAGGGAATCAGCCCCAGCATTTT.